The 16 T cell receptor beta chains given below trace back to one sample, sequenced in a study of T cell clones after liver transplantation. Antigen specificity for these receptors is unknown. Repertoires were generated with immunoSEQ multiplex PCR, while TCRdb's copy carries only in-frame clones and drops some. The table includes fewer than 2,500 clones, around 24% detected once. TCRbeta sequences of proliferating CFSE-low MLR cells were labeled alloreactive. Sequencing was carried out using CD8+ T cells from cultured PBMCs. All receptors derive from a human patient who received a liver transplant. Some T cells may originate from the graft donor.

This chain connects TRBV6-6 to TRBJ2-7, with 9 bases identical to TRBD1. V shed 1 base and J 2 bases; nucleotides not matched to a gene: 3. The length of the CDR3 is 15 residues. The germline V gene encodes CDR1 MNHNY and CDR2 SVGAGI (reference sequence). The CDR3 here is CASSYFGTGPYEQYF. Written as DNA, the CDR3 is TGTGCCAGCAGTTACTTCGGGACAGGGCCCTACGAGCAGTACTTC.

This clone was seen a few times. V gene TRBV7-3 combines with J gene TRBJ2-2; no reliable D call. The CDR3 sequence is 14 residues long. Germline CDR1 and CDR2: SGHTA and FQGTGA. V gave up 5 bases and J gave up 0 bases, with 7 bases separating them. The chain's CDR3 is CASSRLTNTGELFF. The CDR3, as DNA: TGTGCCAGCAGCAGGCTAACGAACACCGGGGAGCTGTTTTTT. The full variable domain, in which reference TRBV7-3 and TRBJ2-2 provide the parts outside the CDR3, is GAGVSQTPSNKVTEKGKYVELRCDPISGHTALYWYRQSLGQGPEFLIYFQGTGAADDSGLPNDRFFAVRPEGSVSTLKIQRTERGDSAVYLCASSRLTNTGELFFGEGSRLTVL.

The rearrangement links TRBV6-6 to TRBJ2-2; no clear D gene. The CDR3 spans 15 residues. V lost 0 bases and J 4 bases, leaving 9 bases between the germline ends. Germline CDR1 and CDR2: MNHNY and SVGAGI (reference sequence). The CDR3 sequence: CASSYSLGPTGELFF. In DNA form, the CDR3 reads TGTGCCAGCAGTTACTCTCTGGGCCCCACCGGGGAGCTGTTTTTT.

V is TRBV7-9 and J is TRBJ2-1; D is undetermined. CDR1 and CDR2 (germline): SEHNR, FQNEAQ (reference sequence). The length of the CDR3 is 15 residues. V was clipped by 4 bases and J by 2 bases, with 12 bases between them. CDR3 amino acids: CASSSRPSPYNEQFF. CDR3 DNA sequence: TGTGCCAGCAGCTCCCGGCCCTCACCCTACAATGAGCAGTTCTTC.

Regarding this clone: This likely stems from a read error, as it lies one base from a far larger clone. This chain connects TRBV4-2 to TRBJ2-6; D is possibly TRBD1 (8 bases). The germline CDR1 and CDR2 sequences are LGHNA and YNFKEQ. Trimming shortened V by 8 bases and J by 0 bases, and 17 bases separated the two germline ends. This CDR3 spans 17 amino acids. The CDR3 nucleotides read TGTGCCAGCGGGGGGGGACAGGTTATCTCTGGGGCCAACGTCCTGACTTTC. Protein product: CASGGGQVISGANVLTF.

This rearrangement joins TRBV11-2 to TRBJ2-1; TRBD1 might be the D (6 bases). The CDR3 totals 15 residues. Deletions cut 3 bases from V and 10 bases from J, with 19 bases between. The germline CDR1 and CDR2 sequences are SGHAT and FQNNGV. The CDR3 spells CASSFGVVGAAEQFF. The CDR3, as DNA: TGTGCCAGCAGCTTTGGGGTAGTGGGGGCGGCCGAGCAGTTCTTC.

This clone was recorded a few times. This rearrangement joins TRBV7-2 to TRBJ1-2; D is unresolved. The CDR3 loop spans 14 amino acids. Trimming shortened V by 5 bases and J by 4 bases, and 14 bases separated the two germline ends. Germline CDR1 is SGHTA and CDR2 is FQGNSA. The CDR3 loop reads CASSIGVWGYGYTF. The CDR3 region has the DNA TGTGCCAGCAGCATCGGAGTATGGGGCTATGGCTACACCTTC.

The chain joins TRBV7-9 to TRBJ2-5; TRBD2 matches 11 bases. With the DNA end fitting TRBJ2-7 better, the J assignment may be wrong. This CDR3 contains 14 residues. CDR1 is SEHNR, CDR2 FQNEAQ, per germline (reference sequence). The CDR3 sequence is CASSEGLAGYEQYF. CDR3 DNA: TGTGCCAGCAGCGAAGGACTAGCGGGCTACGAGCAGTACTTC.

By share of the sample, this clone is large (0.1 to 1%). V gene TRBV4-1 combines with J gene TRBJ2-1; 9 bases map to TRBD2. CDR3 length: 15 amino acids. With V trimmed by 1 base and J by 5 bases, 3 bases remained unmatched. Germline V gene lookup returns CDR1 MGHRA and CDR2 YSYEKL. CDR3 coding DNA: TGCGCCAGCAGCCAAGTCGCTAGCGGGAACAATGAGCAGTTCTTC. It encodes CASSQVASGNNEQFF.

The rearrangement uses TRBV7-8 and TRBJ2-7; TRBD1 might be the D (6 bases). Germline CDR1 SGHVS, CDR2 FQNEAQ. Trimming cost V 4 bases and J 0 bases, with 10 bases left between them. The CDR3 length is 14 residues. In DNA form, the CDR3 reads TGTGCCAGCAGCTGGACAGACTACTCCTACGAGCAGTACTTC. Its translation: CASSWTDYSYEQYF. Drawing the rest from reference TRBV7-8 and TRBJ2-7, the complete variable domain is GAGVSQSPRYKVAKRGQDVALRCDPISGHVSLFWYQQALGQGPEFLTYFQNEAQLDKSGLPSDRFFAERPEGSVSTLKIQRTQQEDSAVYLCASSWTDYSYEQYFGPGTRLTVT.

This clone was counted between two and nine times. This chain links TRBV4-3 with TRBJ1-2; tentatively, D is TRBD1 (5 bases). Germline lookup yields CDR1 LGHNA and CDR2 YSLEER. This CDR3 is built from 12 residues. V was cut by 1 base and J by 7 bases, with 7 bases left in between. CDR3 DNA sequence: TGCGCCAGCAGCCAAGGAGGGGCTGGCTACACCTTC. It codes for CASSQGGAGYTF.

For this clone: This sequence is one base from a far larger clone and is likely a read error. The chain uses TRBV27 and TRBJ2-3; perhaps TRBD2 as D (6 bases). Germline V gene data show CDR1 as MNHEY and CDR2 as SMNVEV (reference sequence). The CDR3 has 14 amino acids. The CDR3 is CGSPSGRGTDTQYF. In DNA form, the CDR3 reads TGTGGCAGCCCCTCCGGGAGAGGCACAGATACGCAGTATTTT.

Concerning this clone itself: A read error may be the cause here, since a much bigger clone is one base away. The chain is built from TRBV6-1 and TRBJ2-7, with 13 bases aligning to TRBD2. In germline, CDR1 is MNHNS, CDR2 SASEGT. Losses at the gene ends were 0 bases for V and 4 bases for J; bases not matched to a gene: 3. The CDR3 spans 16 residues. The CDR3 bases are TGTGCCAGCAGTGAAGCGGGGACTAGCGGGGCTTACGAGCAGTACTTC. The encoded protein is CASSEAGTSGAYEQYF.

By sample share, this clone is large. V usage is TRBV11-2 and J usage is TRBJ2-7; TRBD1 matches 7 bases. J gave up 2 bases and V 2 bases, and 12 bases lay outside the gene matches. The germline CDR1 and CDR2 sequences are SGHAT and FQNNGV. This CDR3 region has 17 residues. The CDR3 DNA sequence: TGTGCCAGCAGCTTACCGACCGGGACAGAAGTTCCCTACGAGCAGTACTTC. Protein: CASSLPTGTEVPYEQYF.

This chain connects TRBV29-1 to TRBJ2-3; the match to TRBD2 covers 12 bases. V dropped 4 bases and J dropped 9; count of bases not matched to a gene: 8. The CDR3 is 14 residues long. Germline CDR1 reads SQVTM; CDR2 reads ANQGSEA. The CDR3 here is CSVGLAGGPGTQYF. CDR3 in DNA: TGCAGCGTTGGGCTAGCGGGAGGGCCAGGGACGCAGTATTTT.

On this clone itself: A single base is all that separates this from a far larger clone, so a read error is likely. Within the sample, other DNA sequences also encode this same CDR3. V usage is TRBV27 and J usage is TRBJ2-3, with a weak D call TRBD2 (5 bases). V was pared by 8 bases and J by 1 base, with 13 bases between. This CDR3 spans 14 amino acids. Germline loops: CDR1 MNHEY, CDR2 SMNVEV (reference sequence). CDR3 coding DNA: TGTGCCAGCCCCTCGGGGAGAGGCACAGATACGCAGTATTTT. It translates to CASPSGRGTDTQYF.